What follows are 26 T cell receptor beta chains derived from one specimen sequenced in a study of metastatic and nonmetastatic thyroid tumors. MiXCR was used by TCRdb to re-call the PCR reads. Of roughly 40,000 clones listed, about 12% are singletons. No patient had received any treatment before thyroid surgery. The sequencing sample was made of blood. The receptor set was obtained from a male donor with papillary thyroid cancer or a benign thyroid nodule (not recorded which). Some clones in this sample may be carry-over from other donors' samples.

V and J are TRBV28 and TRBJ1-1; D is possibly TRBD1 (6 bases). The ends were cut back, 10 bases at V and 4 bases at J, with 22 bases in the middle. The CDR3 covers 15 residues. Germline V CDR1 and CDR2: MDHEN, SYDVKM. The CDR3 bases are TGTGCCATCTCGGGGGCGCGTGTCCAGGGCACTGAAGCTTTCTTT. Translated: CAISGARVQGTEAFF. The variable domain in full, completed from reference TRBV28 and TRBJ1-1, reads DVKVTQSSRYLVKRTGEKVFLECVQDMDHENMFWYRQDPGLGLRLIYFSYDVKMKEKGDIPEGYSVSREKKERFSLILESASTNQTSMYLCAISGARVQGTEAFFGQGTRLTVV.

In this sample, this clone turned up a few times. The V and J genes are TRBV7-6 and TRBJ1-4, with D hard to call. The CDR3 covers 16 residues. Germline lookup yields CDR1 SGHVS and CDR2 FNYEAQ. The ends were cut back, 5 bases at V and 3 bases at J, with 16 bases in the middle. CDR3 in amino acids: CASSKPQDGANEKLFF. CDR3 sequence (DNA): TGTGCCAGCAGCAAACCCCAAGATGGTGCTAATGAAAAACTGTTTTTT.

Turning to this clone: This could be a read error, since a much larger clone is one nucleotide away. V and J are TRBV7-9 and TRBJ2-5; D is uncertain. Germline CDR1 SEHNR, CDR2 FQNEAQ (reference sequence). Trimming pared 4 bases from V and 5 bases from J, leaving 11 bases between. The CDR3 is 13 residues long. CDR3 DNA sequence: TGTGCCAGCAGCTCGGGTCGCTCGGAGACCCAGTACTTC. Translation gives CASSSGRSETQYF.

This clone was counted at least ten times. The same CDR3 can be traced to other DNA sequences in this sample. This sequence joins TRBV5-5 and TRBJ2-4; 7 nucleotides line up with TRBD1. The CDR3 is 16 residues long. V was clipped by 4 bases and J by 1 base; unmatched bases: 8. CDR1 SGHKS and CDR2 YYEKEE come from the germline V gene (reference sequence). DNA for the CDR3: TGTGCCAGCAGCCCGTGGTTGACAGGGGCCAAAAACATTCAGTACTTC. Translated, it gives CASSPWLTGAKNIQYF.

In its sample, this clone was seen a few times. V and J are TRBV18 and TRBJ1-2; D is possibly TRBD1 (6 bases). The germline V gene has CDR1 KGHSH and CDR2 LQKENI. This CDR3 is 13 amino acids long. Deletions cut 5 bases from V and 6 bases from J, with 13 bases between. In DNA form, the CDR3 reads TGTGCCAGCTCATCACGACAGGAGGATGGCTACACCTTC. Protein: CASSSRQEDGYTF.

This clone was counted a few times. This may stem from a read error, because a much larger clone lies one nucleotide away. V and J are TRBV20-1 and TRBJ2-1; D is undetermined. Trimming removed 3 bases from V and 6 bases from J, with 3 bases in between. The CDR3 has 10 amino acids. Germline V gene lookup returns CDR1 DFQATT and CDR2 SNEGSKA (reference sequence). The CDR3 loop reads CSARSNEQFF. The CDR3 bases are TGCAGTGCTAGGAGCAATGAGCAGTTCTTC.

Note on this clone: A single base separates this from a much larger clone, so it may be a read error. In nucleotides, the CDR3 is TGTGCCAGCTCAGTACAACGGGGAGGGTCCACAGATACGCAGTATTTT. Protein sequence: CASSVQRGGSTDTQYF. The chain is built from TRBV18 and TRBJ2-3; 7 bases are shared with TRBD2. The CDR3 covers 16 residues. J was trimmed by 2 bases and V by 5 bases; bases with no gene match: 10. CDR1 and CDR2 from the germline V gene are KGHSH and LQKENI. The variable domain in full, completed from reference TRBV18 and TRBJ2-3, reads NAGVMQNPRHLVRRRGQEARLRCSPMKGHSHVYWYRQLPEEGLKFMVYLQKENIIDESGMPKERFSAEFPKEGPSILRIQQVVRGDSAAYFCASSVQRGGSTDTQYFGPGTRLTVL.

This clone was observed a few times. The rearrangement joins TRBV3-1 to TRBJ2-3; tentative D call: TRBD2 (5 bases). The germline V and J ends were trimmed by 6 bases and 0 bases, with 13 bases remaining between them. The CDR3 extends over 15 amino acids. Germline V gives CDR1 LGHDT, CDR2 YNNKEL (reference sequence). The chain's CDR3 is CASSGWETSTDTQYF. The DNA of the CDR3 is TGTGCCAGCAGTGGCTGGGAGACTAGCACAGATACGCAGTATTTT.

Many counts were recorded for this clone. The CDR3 sequence: CASSFQAGERTDTQYF. CDR3 coding DNA: TGTGCCAGCAGTTTTCAGGCGGGAGAAAGGACAGATACGCAGTATTTT. The V call is TRBV28, the J call TRBJ2-3; 7 bases align to TRBD2. Germline trimming cut 3 bases from V and 3 bases from J; bases unmatched to any gene: 9. The CDR3 is made up of 16 amino acids. Germline assignment: CDR1 MDHEN and CDR2 SYDVKM.

The CDR3 sequence: CASSPIGETQYF. Written as DNA, the CDR3 is TGTGCCAGCAGCCCAATCGGGGAGACCCAGTACTTC. This chain links TRBV11-2 with TRBJ2-5, with unresolved D. In germline, CDR1 is SGHAT, CDR2 FQNNGV. This CDR3 spans 12 amino acids. Trimming cost V 5 bases and J 5 bases, with 9 bases left between them. Full variable domain (remainder filled in from reference TRBV11-2 and TRBJ2-5): EAGVAQSPRYKIIEKRQSVAFWCNPISGHATLYWYQQILGQGPKLLIQFQNNGVVDDSQLPKDRFSAERLKGVDSTLKIQPAKLEDSAVYLCASSPIGETQYFGPGTRLLVL.

This clone was counted at least ten times. This chain connects TRBV6-1 to TRBJ2-4; a possible D gene is TRBD1 (6 bases). The germline V gene encodes CDR1 MNHNS and CDR2 SASEGT. The V end was cut by 5 bases, the J end by 3 bases, with 11 bases between. The CDR3 covers 14 residues. For the CDR3, the DNA is TGTGCCAGCAGTAATACAGGGTTCAAAAACATTCAGTACTTC. This codes for CASSNTGFKNIQYF.

The chain is built from TRBV12-3 or TRBV12-4 and TRBJ1-1, with D possibly being TRBD1 (5 bases). The CDR3 is 14 amino acids. Trimming removed 5 bases from V and 0 bases from J, with 10 bases in between. CDR3: CASSPTTVNTEAFF. In DNA, the CDR3 is TGTGCCAGCAGTCCTACGACAGTGAACACTGAAGCTTTCTTT.

This clone was seen ten or more times. The identical CDR3 is also encoded by other nucleotide sequences in the sample. The chain couples TRBV5-4 to TRBJ1-2, with D possibly matching TRBD1 (5 bases). V was pared by 4 bases and J by 4 bases, with 11 bases between. The CDR3 spans 13 residues. The germline V gene has CDR1 SGHNT and CDR2 YYREEE (reference sequence). CDR3 bases: TGTGCCAGCAGCCGTGACAGCAGCTATGGCTACACCTTC. Amino acids: CASSRDSSYGYTF.

V gene TRBV6-1 combines with J gene TRBJ2-7; TRBD1 matches 7 bases. The germline CDR1 and CDR2 sequences are MNHNS and SASEGT. The V and J ends lost 3 bases and 2 bases, in that order; junction bases with no gene match: 7. The CDR3 contains 15 residues. CDR3 in DNA: TGTGCCAGCAGTGACCCCAAGGGGGCACCCTACGAGCAGTACTTC. Protein sequence: CASSDPKGAPYEQYF.

Many counts were recorded for this clone. In the same sample, other DNA sequences code for this CDR3. The rearrangement links TRBV7-6 to TRBJ2-1, with D perhaps matching TRBD2 (5 bases). This CDR3 is built from 13 residues. CDR1 and CDR2 from the germline V gene are SGHVS and FNYEAQ. V lost 6 bases and J 12 bases, leaving 18 bases between the germline ends. CDR3 nucleotide sequence: TGTGCCAGCAGTGCCGGGATCGTGACCGCGCAGTTCTTC. This sequence encodes CASSAGIVTAQFF. The variable domain in full, with the rest retrieved from reference TRBV7-6 and TRBJ2-1, is GAGVSQSPRYKVTKRGQDVALRCDPISGHVSLYWYRQALGQGPEFLTYFNYEAQQDKSGLPNDRFSAERPEGSISTLTIQRTEQRDSAMYRCASSAGIVTAQFFGPGTRLTVL.

This clone has more than one count but fewer than ten. The chain couples TRBV6-5 to TRBJ1-1; D not certain. This CDR3 has 15 residues. V was trimmed by 4 bases and J by 7 bases, leaving 19 bases between them. The germline CDR1 and CDR2 sequences are MNHEY and SVGAGI. DNA of the CDR3: TGTGCCAGCAGTTCCTCCAGGTGGCTAAGTCTTGAAGCTTTCTTT. Its protein is CASSSSRWLSLEAFF.

V usage is TRBV6-1 and J usage is TRBJ1-5, with D maybe TRBD1 (5 bases). Trimming took off 1 base at V and 6 bases at J, with 10 bases between the two ends. This CDR3 spans 14 amino acids. Germline CDR1 is MNHNS and CDR2 is SASEGT. The CDR3 coding sequence is TGTGCCAGCAGTGAAGGGTCAGGGCTTCAGCCCCAGCATTTT. Translation gives CASSEGSGLQPQHF.

This clone has just a few counts. The V call is TRBV6-2 or TRBV6-3, the J call TRBJ1-2, with a possible D match to TRBD1 (5 bases). This CDR3 contains 15 residues. The V end lost 0 bases, the J end lost 0 bases, and 8 bases lay between the germline ends. The germline V gene has CDR1 MNHEY and CDR2 SVGEGT. The CDR3 is CASSYSTEANYGYTF. The DNA of the CDR3 is TGTGCCAGCAGTTACTCGACAGAAGCTAACTATGGCTACACCTTC.

This clone appeared a single time. The rearrangement joins TRBV7-9 to TRBJ1-1; the match to TRBD1 covers 7 bases. This CDR3 contains 13 residues. The germline V gene has CDR1 SEHNR and CDR2 FQNEAQ (reference sequence). The V segment lost 3 bases and the J segment 4 bases; nucleotides outside the gene matches: 2. The CDR3 DNA is TGTGCCAGCAGCTTTAGGACAGGCACTGAAGCTTTCTTT. Translated, it gives CASSFRTGTEAFF.

This chain joins TRBV27 and TRBJ2-6; 7 bases match TRBD2. Germline CDR1 reads MNHEY; CDR2 reads SMNVEV (reference sequence). CDR3 length: 17 residues. The ends lost 6 bases at V and 8 bases at J; junction bases unmatched: 16. The CDR3 coding sequence is TGTGCCAGCAGCCCGGGGGAGGGCCACTCCGTGTCCAACGTCCTGACTTTC. Its protein product is CASSPGEGHSVSNVLTF. The full variable domain, with the rest looked up from reference TRBV27 and TRBJ2-6, is EAQVTQNPRYLITVTGKKLTVTCSQNMNHEYMSWYRQDPGLGLRQIYYSMNVEVTDKGDVPEGYKVSRKEKRNFPLILESPSPNQTSLYFCASSPGEGHSVSNVLTFGAGSRLTVL.

Details on this clone: One base away lies a much larger clone, so this may be a sequencing read error. The chain couples TRBV24-1 to TRBJ2-5; 11 bases fit TRBD2. Germline V lookup: CDR1 KGHDR, CDR2 SFDVKD. V gave up 6 bases and J gave up 5 bases; unmatched junction bases: 10. The CDR3 totals 16 residues. CDR3 in amino acids: CATSYSNRLAGETQYF. CDR3 nucleotide sequence: TGTGCCACCAGTTATTCCAATAGACTAGCGGGGGAGACCCAGTACTTC.

This clone was seen at least ten times. This rearrangement joins TRBV24-1 to TRBJ2-2; D is uncertain. The CDR3 runs 18 residues. CDR1 is KGHDR and CDR2 is SFDVKD in the germline V gene. The germline V and J ends were trimmed by 0 bases and 4 bases, with 17 bases remaining between them. CDR3 coding DNA: TGTGCCACCAGTGATTTGGGACGGTGGGGTCGCGGCACCGGGGAGCTGTTTTTT. Translating gives CATSDLGRWGRGTGELFF.

This clone has at least ten counts. The rearrangement joins TRBV12-3 or TRBV12-4 to TRBJ2-5; 11 positions match TRBD2. The CDR3 runs 18 residues. With 7 bases clipped from V and 2 bases from J, the junction kept 15 bases outside the gene matches. In nucleotides, the CDR3 is TGTGCCAGCACCGGTGAGCCTAGCGGGAGGCCCCTTCAAGAGACCCAGTACTTC. Protein product: CASTGEPSGRPLQETQYF.

This clone was detected many times. This same CDR3 is encoded by further DNA sequences in the sample. V and J are TRBV6-1 and TRBJ1-6; D call uncertain. The V end lost 6 bases, the J end lost 7 bases, and 10 bases lay between the germline ends. The CDR3 has 13 amino acids. Germline CDR1 MNHNS, CDR2 SASEGT. CDR3 bases: TGTGCCAGCAGAAAGGTCGAAAATTCACCCCTCCACTTT. It yields the protein CASRKVENSPLHF.

This sequence joins TRBV6-2 or TRBV6-3 and TRBJ1-3; no clear D. The CDR3 is 16 residues long. CDR1 and CDR2 (germline): MNHEY, SVGEGT. V lost 0 bases, J lost 0 bases, and 9 bases lay in between. The CDR3 is CASSYSGRVSGNTIYF. In DNA, the CDR3 is TGTGCCAGCAGTTACTCCGGGCGAGTCTCTGGAAACACCATATATTTT.

This clone was found a few times. The V gene is TRBV12-3 or TRBV12-4, the J gene TRBJ1-2; D possibly corresponds to TRBD1 (5 bases). The CDR3 runs to 15 residues. Trimming removed 0 bases from V and 1 base from J, with 9 bases in between. CDR3 region: CASSLAQGYNYGYTF. The CDR3 coding sequence is TGTGCCAGCAGTTTAGCGCAGGGTTATAACTATGGCTACACCTTC.